This T cell receptor (beta chain) is drawn from a study of T cell clones after liver transplantation. Study background: As an antigen-independent comparator, third-party-reactive TCRbeta sequences came from pre-transplant mixed lymphocyte reactions. Draws occurred before transplant, before withdrawal, and after complete or failed withdrawal.

Study-level findings and limits: Compared with third party-reactive sequences, donor-reactive ones declined more, independent of withdrawal success. In two subjects, few donor cells limited the measurable donor-reactive repertoire.

Trimming removed 3 bases from V and 4 bases from J, with 17 bases in between. The CDR3 contains 16 residues. Germline V gene lookup returns CDR1 PRHDT and CDR2 FYEKMQ (reference sequence). Here immunoSEQ multiplex PCR was the method, and the copy in TCRdb shows in-frame clones only, minus some. The top ten hold over 6.5% of the sample, which has nearly 55,000 clones, approximately 84% seen once. With regard to this clone: Antigen specificity is unknown.

This clonotype was obtained from a human donor who received a liver transplant. The V call is TRBV13, the J call TRBJ2-3, with D possibly TRBD2 on 7 matching bases. The sample consisted of CD4+ T cells from blood, taken before liver transplant. The CDR3 spells CASSFPSGGAPDTQYF. CDR3 coding DNA: TGTGCCAGCAGCTTCCCATCTGGGGGGGCCCCAGATACGCAGTATTTT.